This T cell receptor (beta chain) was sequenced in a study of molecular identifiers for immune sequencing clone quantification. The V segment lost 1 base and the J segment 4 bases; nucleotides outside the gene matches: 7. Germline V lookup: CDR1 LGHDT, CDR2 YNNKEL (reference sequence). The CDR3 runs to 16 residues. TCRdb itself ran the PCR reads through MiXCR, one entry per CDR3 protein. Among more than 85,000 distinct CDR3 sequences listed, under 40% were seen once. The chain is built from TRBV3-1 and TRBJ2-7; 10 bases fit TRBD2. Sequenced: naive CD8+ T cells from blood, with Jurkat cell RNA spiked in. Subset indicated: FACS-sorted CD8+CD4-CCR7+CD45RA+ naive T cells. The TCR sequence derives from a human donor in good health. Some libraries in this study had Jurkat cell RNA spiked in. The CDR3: CASSQGLLAGNYEQYF. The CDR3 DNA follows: TGTGCCAGCAGCCAAGGGTTACTAGCGGGAAATTACGAGCAGTACTTC.